The 22 T cell receptor beta chains below come from one sample, sequenced in a study of T cell clonality in common variable immunodeficiency. The table came from immunoSEQ multiplex PCR; TCRdb's copy has only in-frame clones and leaves some out. This repertoire holds around 50,000 clones, and none appear only once. The sequenced sample consisted of peripheral blood mononuclear cells. These TCRs come from a person between 18 and 75 years old in good health.

This clone was recorded a few times. The read ends 3 residues early relative to the CDR3; the germline J gene fills the gap. The genes are TRBV7-3 and TRBJ2-5; a possible D gene is TRBD1 (5 bases). The CDR3 contains 16 residues. Germline CDR1 is SGHTA and CDR2 is FQGTGA. CDR3 protein: CASSPNGRPGADTQYF. Partial CDR3 DNA: TGTGCCAGCAGCCCAAATGGGCGGCCTGGGGCAGATACC.

This clone was recorded many times. The CDR3 sequence is CASSALAGRTYEQYF. The covered CDR3 bases are TGTGCCAGCAGCGCCCTAGCGGGACGTACCTACGAG. This rearrangement joins TRBV7-9 to TRBJ2-7, with TRBD2 matching 9 bases. The CDR3 goes on 3 residues after the read ends, and that part is filled in from the germline J gene. Germline V gene sequence: CDR1 SEHNR, CDR2 FQNEAQ (reference sequence). The length of the CDR3 is 15 residues. The ends lost 5 bases at V and 2 bases at J; junction bases unmatched: 7.

This clone has ten or more counts. The missing CDR3 end, 3 residues past where the read stops, is filled in from the germline J gene. V is TRBV7-8 and J is TRBJ1-4; 8 positions agree with TRBD1. This CDR3 contains 18 residues. Per the germline V gene, CDR1 is SGHVS and CDR2 is FQNEAQ. V dropped 5 bases and J dropped 2; count of bases not matched to a gene: 13. CDR3: CASSPQTGVRGTNEKLFF. Partial CDR3 DNA: TGTGCCAGCAGCCCCCAGACAGGGGTCCGCGGGACTAATGAAAAA. Full variable domain (rest looked up from reference TRBV7-8 and TRBJ1-4): GAGVSQSPRYKVAKRGQDVALRCDPISGHVSLFWYQQALGQGPEFLTYFQNEAQLDKSGLPSDRFFAERPEGSVSTLKIQRTQQEDSAVYLCASSPQTGVRGTNEKLFFGSGTQLSVL.

This clone was picked up many times. The read ends 3 residues early relative to the CDR3; the germline J gene fills the gap. The genes are TRBV29-1 and TRBJ1-4; TRBD1 is a possible D gene (5 bases). This CDR3 has 14 amino acids. Per germline, CDR1 SQVTM and CDR2 ANQGSEA. CDR3 in amino acids: CSVEGDSGANVLFF. CDR3 DNA, as far as it was read: TGCAGCGTTGAGGGGGACTCTGGGGCCAACGTA.

At least ten counts were recorded for this clone. Read coverage stops 3 residues before the CDR3 terminus; the germline J gene supplies the remainder. The genes are TRBV19 and TRBJ1-1, with TRBD1 matching over 7 bases. Per the germline V gene, CDR1 is LNHDA and CDR2 is SQIVND (reference sequence). After removal of 1 base from V and 4 bases from J, the junction contained 6 bases not matched to a gene. CDR3 length: 15 residues. CDR3 DNA (partial): TGTGCCAGTAGTATAGTCAAGGGGGCAGGCACTGAA. Translating gives CASSIVKGAGTE. The entire CDR3 protein reads CASSIVKGAGTEAFF.

Regarding this clone: The read is 3 residues too short to cover the CDR3 end, so that end is filled in from the germline J gene. The chain couples TRBV7-2 to TRBJ1-1; TRBD1 is a possible D gene (5 bases). V dropped 1 base and J dropped 5 bases, with 14 bases sitting between them. Germline assignment: CDR1 SGHTA and CDR2 FQGNSA. The CDR3 is 15 amino acids. This CDR3 is CASSLVKGIKTEAFF. The sequenced CDR3 bases are TGTGCCAGCAGCTTAGTAAAGGGGATAAAGACTGAA.

This chain's CDR3 is CASRTGVGEQYF. The part of the CDR3 DNA that was read is TGTGCCAGCAGGACTGGTGTAGGCGAG. The rearrangement uses TRBV7-9 and TRBJ2-7; no reliable D call. The CDR3 end lies 3 residues beyond the end of the read and is filled in from the germline J gene. The CDR3 extends over 12 amino acids. Per germline, CDR1 SEHNR and CDR2 FQNEAQ (reference sequence). The ends were cut back, 6 bases at V and 6 bases at J, with 12 bases in the middle.

Worth noting for this clone: The CDR3 is cut off 3 residues early in the read; its end comes from the germline J gene. The V gene is TRBV6-2 or TRBV6-3, the J gene TRBJ2-4; 7 bases line up with TRBD1. Germline assignment: CDR1 MNHEY and CDR2 SVGEGT. The CDR3 spans 16 residues. The CDR3 here is CASSYKTGYHDYGQYF. Partial CDR3 DNA: TGTGCCAGCAGTTACAAGACAGGGTATCATGACTATGGT.

This clone was counted ten times or more. The read comes to an end 3 residues before the CDR3 does, leaving the germline J gene to fill in the end. The chain couples TRBV18 to TRBJ2-5; 9 bases match TRBD1. CDR1 is KGHSH and CDR2 is LQKENI in the germline V gene. The ends lost 4 bases at V and 2 bases at J; junction bases unmatched: 8. CDR3 length: 16 amino acids. The sequenced part of the CDR3 DNA is TGTGCCAGCTCACAGGGACAGGGATTGAAACAAGAGACC. This codes for CASSQGQGLKQET. The CDR3 in full is CASSQGQGLKQETQYF.

As for this clone: The CDR3 is cut off 3 residues early in the read; its end comes from the germline J gene. The V gene is TRBV20-1, the J gene TRBJ1-2, with a possible D match to TRBD1 (6 bases). There are 11 residues in the CDR3. The V gene lost 6 bases and the J gene lost 6 bases, with 11 bases spanning the gap. The germline V gene has CDR1 DFQATT and CDR2 SNEGSKA (reference sequence). CDR3 sequence reads: CSALGGDGYTF. The CDR3 bases that were read are TGCAGTGCCTTAGGGGGGGATGGC.

Turning to this clone: The read gets to within 3 residues of the CDR3 end, and the germline J gene fills in the rest. V usage is TRBV7-6 and J usage is TRBJ1-3; 8 positions agree with TRBD1. The germline V gene has CDR1 SGHVS and CDR2 FNYEAQ. Trimming at V came to 4 bases and at J to 3 bases, leaving 8 bases not matched to a gene. This CDR3 spans 16 amino acids. Here the CDR3 reads CASSSPFDRGGNTIYF. CDR3 DNA (partial): TGTGCCAGCAGCTCCCCCTTTGACAGGGGTGGAAACACC.

This clone was seen repeatedly, ten times or more. The CDR3 end lies 3 residues beyond the end of the read and is filled in from the germline J gene. V is TRBV13 and J is TRBJ2-7, with 12 bases aligning to TRBD2. CDR1 PRHDT and CDR2 FYEKMQ come from the germline V gene (reference sequence). The CDR3 length is 16 residues. J gave up 2 bases and V 1 base, and 3 bases lay outside the gene matches. CDR3 bases read: TGTGCCAGCAGCTTAGCTCTAGCGGGGGGGGCCTACGAG. Protein product: CASSLALAGGAYE. The CDR3 in full is CASSLALAGGAYEQYF.

Ten or more counts support this clone. The missing CDR3 end, 3 residues past where the read stops, is filled in from the germline J gene. The genes are TRBV2 and TRBJ2-3; TRBD2 might be the D (5 bases). The CDR3 extends over 13 amino acids. Germline CDR1 and CDR2: SNHLY and FYNNEI. Trimming took 11 bases from V and 2 from J, leaving 14 bases between them. The CDR3 is CAGSRVTTDTQYF. CDR3 DNA (partial): TGTGCCGGTTCGAGGGTGACCACAGATACG.

At least ten counts were recorded for this clone. Read data end 3 residues before the CDR3 end; the end is taken from the germline J gene. This chain links TRBV2 with TRBJ2-6; the D is unclear. V gave up 8 bases and J gave up 0 bases, with 11 bases separating them. Germline-derived CDR1 and CDR2 are SNHLY and FYNNEI. The length of the CDR3 is 15 residues. This CDR3 is CASGTRNSGANVLTF. The covered CDR3 bases are TGTGCCAGCGGTACCAGAAACTCTGGGGCCAACGTC. The whole variable domain, filled in from reference TRBV2 and TRBJ2-6, reads EPEVTQTPSHQVTQMGQEVILRCVPISNHLYFYWYRQILGQKVEFLVSFYNNEISEKSEIFDDQFSVERPDGSNFTLKIRSTKLEDSAMYFCASGTRNSGANVLTFGAGSRLTVL.

This clone was counted a few times. A much larger clone differs from this one at a single base, so this may be a read error. Coverage ceases 3 residues before the CDR3 finishes, and the germline J gene fills in the end. The chain joins TRBV19 to TRBJ1-4; a weak D match, TRBD1 (6 bases). From germline, CDR1 is LNHDA and CDR2 SQIVND (reference sequence). The CDR3 spans 18 residues. CDR3 region: CASSIYAGGASGTNVLFF. The CDR3 DNA, read in part, is TGTGCCAGTAGTATATATGCGGGGGGCGCCTCTGGGACCAACGTA.

In regard to this clone: Read sequence stops 3 residues before the CDR3 end, and the germline J gene provides the missing end. The chain recombines TRBV7-9 with TRBJ2-3; TRBD2 matches 11 bases. With 5 bases clipped from V and 2 bases from J, the junction kept 3 bases outside the gene matches. The germline V gene encodes CDR1 SEHNR and CDR2 FQNEAQ (reference sequence). The CDR3 runs to 15 residues. Partial CDR3 DNA: TGTGCCAGCAGCATGACTAGCGGGGACACAGATACG. It translates to CASSMTSGDTDT. The whole CDR3 sequence reads CASSMTSGDTDTQYF.

The table lists this clone with many counts. From the germline J gene comes the end of the CDR3, since the read stops 3 residues before it. The rearrangement links TRBV29-1 to TRBJ2-7, with D maybe TRBD1 (5 bases). This CDR3 is 12 amino acids long. From germline, CDR1 is SQVTM and CDR2 ANQGSEA. V lost 4 bases to trimming and J lost 5 bases, with 12 bases between them. The CDR3 region is CSVGYQGDEQYF. The covered CDR3 bases are TGCAGCGTTGGGTACCAAGGGGACGAG.

This clone came up many times. The CDR3 bases that were read are TGTGCCAGCAGCCGGACTAGACTCCTCACAGATACG. The encoded protein is CASSRTRLLTDT. Given in full, the CDR3 is CASSRTRLLTDTQYF. The V and J genes are TRBV27 and TRBJ2-3, with 7 bases identical to TRBD2. Read data end 3 residues before the CDR3 end; the end is taken from the germline J gene. There are 15 residues in the CDR3. The germline V gene has CDR1 MNHEY and CDR2 SMNVEV (reference sequence). The V segment lost 6 bases and the J segment 2 bases; nucleotides outside the gene matches: 8.

The sample holds many counts of this clone. With the read ending 3 residues before the CDR3 end, the germline J gene is used to fill in that end. The V gene is TRBV6-2 or TRBV6-3, the J gene TRBJ1-6; possibly TRBD1 for D (5 bases). Germline CDR1 MNHEY, CDR2 SVGEGT. V shed 2 bases and J shed 0 bases, with 8 bases lying between them. This CDR3 spans 16 amino acids. The part of the CDR3 DNA that was read is TGTGCCAGCAGTTACCACAGGACCTCCTATAATTCACCC. It is translated as CASSYHRTSYNSP. In full, the CDR3 reads CASSYHRTSYNSPLHF.

On this clone itself: Read data end 3 residues before the CDR3 end; the end is taken from the germline J gene. The rearrangement joins TRBV19 to TRBJ1-2, with D unclear. The CDR3 runs 15 residues. Looked up from germline, CDR1 is LNHDA and CDR2 is SQIVND (reference sequence). V was trimmed by 5 bases and J by 5 bases, leaving 18 bases between them. The CDR3 here is CASSPRGLRAYGYTF. The covered CDR3 bases are TGTGCCAGTAGTCCACGCGGGCTTCGGGCTTATGGC.

This clone was detected ten times or more. CDR3 region: CASSIVGEVVSGANVLTF. Incomplete CDR3 DNA: TGTGCCAGTAGTATAGTCGGGGAGGTTGTCTCTGGGGCCAACGTC. This rearrangement joins TRBV19 to TRBJ2-6, with a weak D call TRBD2 (6 bases). With the read ending 3 residues before the CDR3 end, the germline J gene is used to fill in that end. The length of the CDR3 is 18 residues. The V end was cut by 1 base, the J end by 0 bases, with 13 bases between. Germline CDR1 reads LNHDA; CDR2 reads SQIVND (reference sequence).

In its sample, this clone was seen many times. Coverage ceases 3 residues before the CDR3 finishes, and the germline J gene fills in the end. V is TRBV28 and J is TRBJ2-7; tentatively, D is TRBD1 (6 bases). The CDR3 spans 16 residues. Per germline, CDR1 MDHEN and CDR2 SYDVKM. V was trimmed by 0 bases and J by 2 bases, leaving 14 bases between them. Partial CDR3 DNA: TGTGCCAGCAGTTTATGGTCCGGACAGACAGCCTACGAG. Its translation: CASSLWSGQTAYE. The CDR3, in full, reads CASSLWSGQTAYEQYF.